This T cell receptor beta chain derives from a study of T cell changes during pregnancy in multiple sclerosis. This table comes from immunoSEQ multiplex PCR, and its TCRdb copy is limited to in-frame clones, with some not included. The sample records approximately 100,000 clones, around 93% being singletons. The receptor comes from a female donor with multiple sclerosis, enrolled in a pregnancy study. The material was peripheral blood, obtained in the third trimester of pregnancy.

DNA of the CDR3: TGTGCCAGCAGCCGCTTCCTAGCGGCGAACACCGGGGAGCTGTTTTTT. Translated, it gives CASSRFLAANTGELFF. This sequence joins TRBV27 and TRBJ2-2, with 7 bases lining up with TRBD2. The CDR3 runs 16 residues. The germline CDR1 and CDR2 sequences are MNHEY and SMNVEV (reference sequence). Trimming cost V 6 bases and J 0 bases; bases outside gene matches: 7.